This T cell receptor (beta chain) was recorded in a study of a mutant IDH1 vaccine in newly diagnosed glioma. About the research overall: Vaccines began 4-6 weeks after radiotherapy alone, or with temozolomide cycles. Among treated patients, roughly 62% were male and roughly 38% female, and mean age was 40.4 years. Prior therapy was radiotherapy, temozolomide, or both; most received both.

Trimming shortened V by 2 bases and J by 7 bases, and 9 bases separated the two germline ends. Germline V gene data show CDR1 as KGHSH and CDR2 as LQKENI. This CDR3 contains 13 residues. The data were produced by immunoSEQ multiplex PCR, yet TCRdb's version contains in-frame clones alone and is incomplete. The table records about 60,000 clones, less than 85% of them present only once. Findings and limits, study-wide: The authors found pseudoprogression apparently unrelated to changes in top peripheral T cell clonotypes.

On this clone itself: Its antigen remains unidentified.

Sample time point: week 11, during vaccination. Each vaccine dose was 300 ug of mutant IDH1 20-mer peptide, with topical imiquimod. The sequenced sample was PBMCs, obtained from a glioma patient whose treatment included an IDH1 peptide vaccine. This sequence originates from a man under 40 with glioma. The V gene is TRBV18, the J gene TRBJ1-3; D is possibly TRBD1 (5 bases). The CDR3 protein is CASSPGGDNTIYF. The CDR3 region has the DNA TGTGCCAGCTCACCAGGAGGGGACAACACCATATATTTT. The full variable domain, rest sourced from reference TRBV18 and TRBJ1-3, is NAGVMQNPRHLVRRRGQEARLRCSPMKGHSHVYWYRQLPEEGLKFMVYLQKENIIDESGMPKERFSAEFPKEGPSILRIQQVVRGDSAAYFCASSPGGDNTIYFGEGSWLTVV.